This T cell receptor (beta chain) was observed in a study of CD8 T cells in ankylosing spondylitis. The study's findings and limits: What seemed typical of ankylosing spondylitis blood was a TCR beta motif built from several highly homologous variants.

TCRdb re-called the 5' RACE reads through MiXCR, storing one row per CDR3 protein. The data show about 800,000 distinct CDR3 sequences, 10% to 15% seen once. Germline CDR1 and CDR2: SNHLY and FYNNEI. The CDR3 contains 12 residues. Notes on this clonotype: The antigen is not known. An end of the junction does not agree with germline; a read error may underlie this.

Sequencing was done on a sample of blood, either unsorted or a sorted T cell fraction (not recorded which). The sequence was obtained from a male donor with ankylosing spondylitis. The chain carries TRBV2 and TRBJ2-3; TRBD2 agrees at 7 bases. CDR3 amino acids: CGSGTLRDTQYF. DNA for the CDR3: TGTGGCAGCGGGACGTTGAGGGATACGCAGTATTTT.